This is a list of T cell receptor beta chains from one sample in a study of cytomegalovirus exposure and HLA in healthy donors. Here immunoSEQ multiplex PCR was the method, and the copy in TCRdb shows in-frame clones only, minus some. Here the sample spans about 130,000 clones, roughly 80% being singletons. The sequencing sample was made of PBMCs. The receptor set was obtained from a boy younger than 18 in good health and CMV-seronegative. Both conserved end residues are part of each CDR3. Fields, in order: clone size, V gene, D gene, J gene, CDR3 protein, CDR3 DNA. D genes are given only for firm matches. Clone size is not always given. Where it is, it says once, few, many or a class for expanded clones.

clone_size: -; v_call: TRBV13; d_call: TRBD2; j_call: TRBJ2-7; cdr3_aa: CASSFGGRSSYEQYF; cdr3_nt: TGTGCCAGCAGCTTCGGCGGGAGGAGCTCCTACGAGCAGTACTTC
clone_size: few; v_call: TRBV20-1; d_call: -; j_call: TRBJ2-7; cdr3_aa: CSATDRYEQYF; cdr3_nt: TGCAGTGCAACTGACAGGTACGAGCAGTACTTC
clone_size: -; v_call: TRBV19; d_call: -; j_call: TRBJ2-1; cdr3_aa: CASSFLHEQFF; cdr3_nt: TGTGCCAGTAGTTTTCTCCATGAGCAGTTCTTC
clone_size: -; v_call: TRBV5-1; d_call: -; j_call: TRBJ1-2; cdr3_aa: CASSSQGTNYGYTF; cdr3_nt: TGCGCCAGCAGCTCCCAGGGGACTAACTATGGCTACACCTTC
clone_size: -; v_call: TRBV9; d_call: -; j_call: TRBJ2-1; cdr3_aa: CASSGFAGAPNEQFF; cdr3_nt: TGTGCCAGCAGCGGATTCGCGGGGGCTCCCAATGAGCAGTTCTTC
clone_size: -; v_call: TRBV7-9; d_call: TRBD1; j_call: TRBJ2-7; cdr3_aa: CASSLDYSGTGGGEQYF; cdr3_nt: TGTGCCAGCAGCTTAGACTATTCCGGGACAGGGGGCGGCGAGCAGTACTTC
clone_size: -; v_call: TRBV5-1; d_call: TRBD1; j_call: TRBJ2-5; cdr3_aa: CASSWGQGLETQYF; cdr3_nt: TGCGCCAGCAGTTGGGGACAGGGGTTAGAGACCCAGTACTTC
clone_size: -; v_call: TRBV29-1; d_call: -; j_call: TRBJ1-1; cdr3_aa: CSVDLRTEAFF; cdr3_nt: TGCAGCGTTGATTTACGGACTGAAGCTTTCTTT
clone_size: -; v_call: TRBV30; d_call: -; j_call: TRBJ2-7; cdr3_aa: CAWSVGGEVSYEQYF; cdr3_nt: TGTGCCTGGAGTGTAGGAGGGGAGGTCTCCTACGAGCAGTACTTC
clone_size: -; v_call: TRBV5-6; d_call: TRBD2; j_call: TRBJ2-4; cdr3_aa: CASSYRLAGGPFQYF; cdr3_nt: TGTGCCAGCAGCTACCGACTAGCGGGAGGGCCCTTTCAGTACTTC
clone_size: -; v_call: TRBV2; d_call: -; j_call: TRBJ2-7; cdr3_aa: CASRAGLVYEQYF; cdr3_nt: TGTGCCAGCCGGGCGGGGCTAGTCTACGAGCAGTACTTC
clone_size: once; v_call: TRBV5-1; d_call: -; j_call: TRBJ2-7; cdr3_aa: CASSLGYREGNEQYF; cdr3_nt: TGCGCCAGCAGCTTGGGGTACAGGGAAGGGAACGAGCAGTACTTC
clone_size: -; v_call: TRBV5-1; d_call: TRBD1; j_call: TRBJ2-3; cdr3_aa: CASSMTGWSTDTQYF; cdr3_nt: TGCGCCAGCAGCATGACAGGGTGGTCCACAGATACGCAGTATTTT
clone_size: once; v_call: TRBV5-1; d_call: TRBD2; j_call: TRBJ2-3; cdr3_aa: CASRTSGSLGTDTQYF; cdr3_nt: TGCGCCAGCAGGACTAGCGGGAGCTTGGGAACAGATACGCAGTATTTT
clone_size: -; v_call: TRBV7-9; d_call: TRBD2; j_call: TRBJ2-2; cdr3_aa: CASSSLAGGPDGELFF; cdr3_nt: TGTGCCAGCAGCTCCTTAGCGGGAGGCCCTGATGGGGAGCTGTTTTTT
clone_size: -; v_call: TRBV7-6; d_call: -; j_call: TRBJ2-1; cdr3_aa: CASSPVGSEQFF; cdr3_nt: TGTGCCAGCAGCCCAGTAGGGAGTGAGCAGTTCTTC
clone_size: -; v_call: TRBV30; d_call: TRBD1; j_call: TRBJ1-3; cdr3_aa: CAWSTGTGRDTIYF; cdr3_nt: TGTGCCTGGAGTACCGGGACAGGGAGAGACACCATATATTTT
clone_size: -; v_call: TRBV10-3; d_call: -; j_call: TRBJ2-7; cdr3_aa: CAIGPQGSYEQYF; cdr3_nt: TGTGCCATCGGACCGCAGGGGTCCTACGAGCAGTACTTC
clone_size: few; v_call: TRBV7-2; d_call: TRBD1; j_call: TRBJ1-2; cdr3_aa: CASSLEGGRYGYTF; cdr3_nt: TGTGCCAGCAGCTTAGAAGGGGGCCGCTATGGCTACACCTTC
clone_size: -; v_call: TRBV15; d_call: TRBD1; j_call: TRBJ2-7; cdr3_aa: CATSRTGYEQYF; cdr3_nt: TGTGCCACCAGCAGGACAGGGTACGAGCAGTACTTC
clone_size: -; v_call: TRBV2; d_call: -; j_call: TRBJ1-1; cdr3_aa: CASSELFNTEAFF; cdr3_nt: TGTGCCAGCAGTGAACTCTTTAACACTGAAGCTTTCTTT
clone_size: -; v_call: TRBV4-3; d_call: -; j_call: TRBJ2-1; cdr3_aa: CASSPTRSSYNEQFF; cdr3_nt: TGCGCCAGCAGCCCGACGAGGAGCTCCTACAATGAGCAGTTCTTC
clone_size: -; v_call: TRBV7-9; d_call: -; j_call: TRBJ1-1; cdr3_aa: CASSRDMNTEAFF; cdr3_nt: TGTGCCAGCAGTAGAGACATGAACACTGAAGCTTTCTTT
clone_size: -; v_call: TRBV30; d_call: -; j_call: TRBJ2-5; cdr3_aa: CAWSLGGRETQYF; cdr3_nt: TGTGCCTGGAGTTTGGGGGGTCGGGAGACCCAGTACTTC
clone_size: -; v_call: TRBV7-6; d_call: TRBD2; j_call: TRBJ2-1; cdr3_aa: CASSSGWGGQSGNEQFF; cdr3_nt: TGTGCCAGCAGCTCGGGCTGGGGAGGGCAATCGGGCAATGAGCAGTTCTTC
clone_size: once; v_call: TRBV19; d_call: TRBD1; j_call: TRBJ1-5; cdr3_aa: CASSPPGGWQPQHF; cdr3_nt: TGTGCCAGTAGCCCCCCAGGGGGCTGGCAGCCCCAGCATTTT
clone_size: -; v_call: TRBV4-1; d_call: TRBD2; j_call: TRBJ2-5; cdr3_aa: CASSQDTGLAGGQETQYF; cdr3_nt: TGCGCCAGCAGCCAAGATACGGGACTAGCGGGGGGGCAAGAGACCCAGTACTTC
clone_size: -; v_call: TRBV10-2; d_call: -; j_call: TRBJ1-1; cdr3_aa: CASRAVPNTEAFF; cdr3_nt: TGCGCCAGCAGGGCGGTCCCGAACACTGAAGCTTTCTTT
clone_size: -; v_call: TRBV5-1; d_call: -; j_call: TRBJ1-1; cdr3_aa: CASSSTEGNTEAFF; cdr3_nt: TGCGCCAGCAGCTCCACCGAGGGGAACACTGAAGCTTTCTTT
clone_size: once; v_call: TRBV7-9; d_call: TRBD2; j_call: TRBJ2-6; cdr3_aa: CASSYGGGLSGANVLTF; cdr3_nt: TGTGCCAGCAGCTACGGGGGGGGGCTCTCTGGGGCCAACGTCCTGACTTTC
clone_size: -; v_call: TRBV13; d_call: TRBD1; j_call: TRBJ2-7; cdr3_aa: CASSPPGQGGEQYF; cdr3_nt: TGTGCCAGCAGTCCTCCGGGACAGGGTGGAGAGCAGTACTTC
clone_size: -; v_call: TRBV9; d_call: TRBD2; j_call: TRBJ2-1; cdr3_aa: CASSVAIAGEVEQFF; cdr3_nt: TGTGCCAGCAGCGTAGCGATAGCGGGAGAGGTTGAGCAGTTCTTC
clone_size: -; v_call: TRBV7-6; d_call: -; j_call: TRBJ2-2; cdr3_aa: CASGPRRENTGELFF; cdr3_nt: TGTGCCAGCGGTCCAAGGCGGGAGAACACCGGGGAGCTGTTTTTT
clone_size: -; v_call: TRBV6-1; d_call: -; j_call: TRBJ2-7; cdr3_aa: CASSLGQVYEQYF; cdr3_nt: TGTGCCAGCAGTCTGGGGCAGGTCTACGAGCAGTACTTC
clone_size: -; v_call: TRBV15; d_call: TRBD2; j_call: TRBJ2-1; cdr3_aa: CATSRTSSPIEQFF; cdr3_nt: TGTGCCACCAGCAGGACTAGCTCCCCGATTGAGCAGTTCTTC
clone_size: -; v_call: TRBV2; d_call: -; j_call: TRBJ2-1; cdr3_aa: CASSGLGSYNEQFF; cdr3_nt: TGTGCCAGCAGTGGTCTAGGATCCTACAATGAGCAGTTCTTC
clone_size: -; v_call: TRBV6-5; d_call: TRBD2; j_call: TRBJ2-7; cdr3_aa: CASSRTSTSYEQYF; cdr3_nt: TGTGCCAGCAGCCGGACTAGCACTTCCTACGAGCAGTACTTC
clone_size: -; v_call: TRBV6-5; d_call: -; j_call: TRBJ2-2; cdr3_aa: CASSYSSPSASGELFF; cdr3_nt: TGTGCCAGCAGTTACTCGAGCCCTAGCGCTTCAGGGGAGCTGTTTTTT
clone_size: -; v_call: TRBV5-1; d_call: TRBD2; j_call: TRBJ2-1; cdr3_aa: CASSLTRGTRGDNEQFF; cdr3_nt: TGCGCCAGCAGCTTAACCCGCGGGACTAGGGGGGACAATGAGCAGTTCTTC
clone_size: -; v_call: TRBV6-1; d_call: -; j_call: TRBJ2-5; cdr3_aa: CASSSEGASQETQYF; cdr3_nt: TGTGCCAGCAGTAGTGAAGGGGCCAGCCAAGAGACCCAGTACTTC
clone_size: -; v_call: TRBV5-4; d_call: -; j_call: TRBJ1-4; cdr3_aa: CASSLAGTSEKLFF; cdr3_nt: TGTGCCAGCAGCTTGGCGGGGACTAGTGAAAAACTGTTTTTT
clone_size: -; v_call: TRBV30; d_call: TRBD1; j_call: TRBJ1-6; cdr3_aa: CAWSRDRGNSPLHF; cdr3_nt: TGTGCCTGGAGTCGTGACAGGGGTAATTCACCCCTCCACTTT
clone_size: -; v_call: TRBV11-1; d_call: TRBD2; j_call: TRBJ2-5; cdr3_aa: CASSTGTSGEGTQYF; cdr3_nt: TGTGCCAGCAGCACCGGGACTAGCGGCGAAGGGACCCAGTACTTC
clone_size: -; v_call: TRBV25-1; d_call: TRBD1; j_call: TRBJ2-2; cdr3_aa: CASSEGFPGQGATGELFF; cdr3_nt: TGTGCCAGCAGTGAAGGCTTCCCGGGACAGGGGGCCACCGGGGAGCTGTTTTTT
clone_size: -; v_call: TRBV13; d_call: TRBD1; j_call: TRBJ2-5; cdr3_aa: CASSSGGSETQYF; cdr3_nt: TGTGCCAGCAGCTCAGGGGGCTCAGAGACCCAGTACTTC
clone_size: -; v_call: TRBV7-8; d_call: TRBD1; j_call: TRBJ1-1; cdr3_aa: CASSPTHRGEGTEAFF; cdr3_nt: TGTGCCAGCAGCCCTACTCACAGGGGAGAGGGCACTGAAGCTTTCTTT
clone_size: -; v_call: TRBV5-1; d_call: TRBD2; j_call: TRBJ2-1; cdr3_aa: CASSLAGTTLINEQFF; cdr3_nt: TGCGCCAGCAGCTTGGCCGGGACTACTCTGATCAATGAGCAGTTCTTC
clone_size: -; v_call: TRBV6-4; d_call: -; j_call: TRBJ2-6; cdr3_aa: CASSEIAGSGANVLTF; cdr3_nt: TGTGCCAGCAGTGAGATAGCCGGGTCTGGGGCCAACGTCCTGACTTTC
clone_size: -; v_call: TRBV4-3; d_call: -; j_call: TRBJ1-2; cdr3_aa: CASSQEYRATFRGYTF; cdr3_nt: TGCGCCAGCAGCCAAGAGTACAGGGCCACCTTCCGTGGCTACACCTTC
clone_size: -; v_call: TRBV27; d_call: TRBD1; j_call: TRBJ1-1; cdr3_aa: CASSMRQGVYEAFF; cdr3_nt: TGTGCCAGCAGTATGAGACAGGGGGTCTATGAAGCTTTCTTT
clone_size: -; v_call: TRBV25-1; d_call: -; j_call: TRBJ1-1; cdr3_aa: CASTGGGRFRAFF; cdr3_nt: TGTGCCAGCACTGGGGGGGGGAGATTCCGGGCTTTCTTT
clone_size: -; v_call: TRBV6-1; d_call: -; j_call: TRBJ2-2; cdr3_aa: CASSEVGGTGELFF; cdr3_nt: TGTGCCAGCAGTGAAGTAGGGGGCACCGGGGAGCTGTTTTTT
clone_size: -; v_call: TRBV5-4; d_call: -; j_call: TRBJ2-3; cdr3_aa: CASSPDSSPDTQYF; cdr3_nt: TGTGCCAGCAGCCCGGACAGCTCCCCAGATACGCAGTATTTT
clone_size: few; v_call: TRBV1; d_call: -; j_call: TRBJ2-5; cdr3_aa: CTTPVAALQETQYF; cdr3_nt: TGCACTACCCCGGTAGCGGCCTTACAAGAGACCCAGTACTTC
clone_size: -; v_call: TRBV29-1; d_call: TRBD2; j_call: TRBJ2-2; cdr3_aa: CSVGTSRTGELFF; cdr3_nt: TGCAGCGTTGGGACTAGTCGTACCGGGGAGCTGTTTTTT
clone_size: -; v_call: TRBV7-2; d_call: TRBD2; j_call: TRBJ2-5; cdr3_aa: CASSLTPIGGETQYF; cdr3_nt: TGTGCCAGCAGCTTAACGCCTATCGGGGGGGAGACCCAGTACTTC
clone_size: -; v_call: TRBV5-1; d_call: TRBD1; j_call: TRBJ1-4; cdr3_aa: CASSYQTGSGEKLFF; cdr3_nt: TGCGCCAGCAGCTACCAGACAGGGTCGGGTGAAAAACTGTTTTTT
clone_size: -; v_call: TRBV5-1; d_call: TRBD2; j_call: TRBJ2-2; cdr3_aa: CASTQGLAGAGTGELFF; cdr3_nt: TGCGCCAGCACCCAGGGACTAGCGGGAGCGGGTACCGGGGAGCTGTTTTTT
clone_size: few; v_call: TRBV12-5; d_call: TRBD1; j_call: TRBJ2-6; cdr3_aa: CASGSPGQGAGANVLTF; cdr3_nt: TGTGCTAGTGGCTCTCCGGGACAGGGTGCCGGGGCCAACGTCCTGACTTTC
clone_size: -; v_call: TRBV4-2; d_call: TRBD2; j_call: TRBJ2-3; cdr3_aa: CASSETSGNTDTQYF; cdr3_nt: TGTGCCAGCAGCGAGACTAGCGGGAACACAGATACGCAGTATTTT